These 30 T cell receptor beta chains were sequenced from one sample in a study of blood T cell repertoires in COVID-19. The method was immunoSEQ multiplex PCR; TCRdb's version includes in-frame clones alone and lacks a portion of them. The data show 100,000 to 150,000 clones, about four fifths seen once. The sequenced sample was peripheral blood. The receptors originated from a woman aged 45 to 65 with acute or convalescent COVID-19.

The chain couples TRBV27 to TRBJ2-1; 9 nucleotides match TRBD1. The CDR3 is 14 amino acids. The J segment lost 8 bases and the V segment lost 5 bases, leaving 7 bases of the junction unmatched. Per germline, CDR1 MNHEY and CDR2 SMNVEV (reference sequence). The chain's CDR3 is CASSPPDRGYEQFF. The CDR3 DNA reads TGTGCCAGCAGTCCCCCGGACAGGGGATATGAGCAGTTCTTC.

This chain uses TRBV27 with TRBJ1-1; D perhaps matches TRBD1 (5 bases). The germline gives CDR1 MNHEY, CDR2 SMNVEV (reference sequence). The CDR3 consists of 14 residues. The V gene lost 9 bases and the J gene lost 1 base, with 15 bases spanning the gap. The chain's CDR3 is CASSTLGGNTEAFF. The CDR3 DNA follows: TGTGCCAGTTCAACCTTGGGGGGGAACACTGAAGCTTTCTTT.

This chain links TRBV5-1 with TRBJ2-2; D possibly corresponds to TRBD2 (6 bases). CDR3 length: 14 amino acids. Trimming removed 4 bases at V and 4 bases at J, with 11 bases between. Germline values: CDR1 SGHRS, CDR2 YFSETQ. The CDR3 nucleotides read TGCGCCAGCAGCACGGAGGGGACCACCGGGGAGCTGTTTTTT. It specifies CASSTEGTTGELFF.

The chain uses TRBV4-1 and TRBJ1-2; 8 nucleotides line up with TRBD1. Germline V gene sequence: CDR1 MGHRA, CDR2 YSYEKL. The CDR3 is 15 amino acids. V dropped 4 bases and J dropped 6; count of bases not matched to a gene: 10. CDR3 residues: CASSPDSGTGDGYTF. DNA for the CDR3: TGCGCCAGCAGCCCAGACTCCGGGACAGGAGATGGCTACACCTTC.

V and J are TRBV11-2 and TRBJ1-4; the match to TRBD1 covers 7 bases. CDR3 length: 14 residues. V shed 5 bases, J shed 5 bases, and the junction held 5 bases outside the gene matches. From germline, CDR1 is SGHAT and CDR2 FQNNGV. Written as DNA, the CDR3 is TGTGCCAGCAGCATGACAGGGTTCAATGAAAAACTGTTTTTT. It specifies CASSMTGFNEKLFF.

The chain is built from TRBV25-1 and TRBJ1-6, with 10 bases matching TRBD1. The CDR3 runs 16 residues. V lost 4 bases and J lost 4; bases outside the gene matches: 4. CDR1 MGHDK and CDR2 SYGVNS come from the germline V gene. The DNA of the CDR3 is TGTGCCAGCAGTGCCCGGGACAGGGGTTATAATTCACCCCTCCACTTT. It translates to CASSARDRGYNSPLHF.

The chain couples TRBV28 to TRBJ1-2; D is undetermined. Germline values: CDR1 MDHEN, CDR2 SYDVKM. This CDR3 contains 14 residues. V dropped 6 bases and J dropped 2 bases, with 13 bases sitting between them. For the CDR3, the DNA is TGTGCCAGCAGGGTCAACAGAGGGAACTATGGCTACACCTTC. This codes for CASRVNRGNYGYTF.

The chain employs TRBV3-1 (or the pseudogene TRBV3-2) and TRBJ1-3, with TRBD1 as a possible D gene (6 bases). This CDR3 spans 14 amino acids. From germline, CDR1 is LGHDT and CDR2 YNNKEL (reference sequence). V shed 1 base and J shed 3 bases, with 7 bases lying between them. CDR3 sequence: CASSQVQGGNTIYF. CDR3 DNA: TGTGCCAGCAGCCAAGTACAGGGTGGAAACACCATATATTTT.

The chain carries TRBV7-2 and TRBJ1-1; D perhaps matches TRBD1 (6 bases). Per germline, CDR1 SGHTA and CDR2 FQGNSA. The V gene lost 6 bases and the J gene lost 4 bases, with 12 bases spanning the gap. The length of the CDR3 is 13 residues. CDR3 nucleotides: TGTGCCAGCAGTTCAGTAGGGGGCACTGAAGCTTTCTTT. This gives the protein CASSSVGGTEAFF.

The rearrangement joins TRBV10-3 to TRBJ1-4; possibly TRBD1 for D (5 bases). Germline V CDR1 and CDR2: ENHRY, SYGVKD. The length of the CDR3 is 14 residues. In DNA, the CDR3 is TGTGCAATCGCGGGGGGGTCGGGTAATGAAAAACTGTTTTTT. Protein product: CAIAGGSGNEKLFF.

The chain recombines TRBV5-6 with TRBJ1-2; D perhaps matches TRBD1 (5 bases). The CDR3 is 15 residues long. The germline gives CDR1 SGHDT, CDR2 YYEEEE. V lost 2 bases to trimming and J lost 0 bases, with 11 bases between them. CDR3 nucleotide sequence: TGTGCCAGCAGCTTCGGGGGTTCAGCTAACTATGGCTACACCTTC. Protein: CASSFGGSANYGYTF.

The chain is built from TRBV5-1 and TRBJ2-3, with a tentative D call TRBD2 (6 bases). Germline CDR1 and CDR2: SGHRS and YFSETQ. Trimming stripped 0 bases from V and 1 base from J, with 9 bases between. The CDR3 length is 15 residues. The CDR3 DNA follows: TGCGCCAGCAGCTTGGTTTGGGGGGGCACAGATACGCAGTATTTT. Encoded protein: CASSLVWGGTDTQYF.

This chain links TRBV18 with TRBJ2-2; 9 nucleotides agree with TRBD1. Germline loops: CDR1 KGHSH, CDR2 LQKENI. This CDR3 is built from 16 residues. J was trimmed by 1 base and V by 3 bases; bases with no gene match: 3. CDR3 in DNA: TGTGCCAGCTCACCCGCGGACAGGGGGAACACCGGGGAGCTGTTTTTT. Encoded protein: CASSPADRGNTGELFF.

There are a few counts of this clone. The chain is built from TRBV19 and TRBJ2-1; possibly TRBD1 for D (5 bases). V was clipped by 0 bases and J by 7 bases, with 13 bases between them. The CDR3 is made up of 15 amino acids. CDR1 and CDR2 (germline): LNHDA, SQIVND (reference sequence). The CDR3 reads CASSIDPEQGNEQFF. DNA of the CDR3: TGTGCCAGTAGTATAGACCCTGAGCAGGGTAATGAGCAGTTCTTC.

The chain employs TRBV11-2 and TRBJ2-7; a weak D match, TRBD1 (5 bases). This CDR3 has 15 residues. The V gene lost 0 bases and the J gene lost 1 base, with 10 bases spanning the gap. CDR1 is SGHAT, CDR2 FQNNGV, per germline. The CDR3 is CASSLEGRGSYEQYF. In DNA form, the CDR3 reads TGTGCCAGCAGCTTAGAGGGTAGGGGATCCTACGAGCAGTACTTC.

V gene TRBV5-1 combines with J gene TRBJ1-1; 10 bases fit TRBD1. Germline lookup yields CDR1 SGHRS and CDR2 YFSETQ. The CDR3 has 17 residues. V lost 4 bases and J lost 3; bases outside the gene matches: 12. In DNA form, the CDR3 reads TGCGCCAGCAGCCAAATGACAGGGGGCACGGTGGACACTGAAGCTTTCTTT. Protein: CASSQMTGGTVDTEAFF.

About this clone itself: The identical CDR3 is also encoded by other nucleotide sequences in the sample. This chain connects TRBV5-1 to TRBJ2-7, with TRBD1 as a possible D gene (6 bases). The V gene lost 2 bases and the J gene lost 0 bases, with 9 bases spanning the gap. This CDR3 spans 14 amino acids. CDR1 SGHRS and CDR2 YFSETQ come from the germline V gene. This chain's CDR3 is CASSLAGVSYEQYF. The CDR3 nucleotides read TGCGCCAGCAGCTTAGCAGGGGTCTCCTACGAGCAGTACTTC.

A few counts support this clone. The chain links TRBV16 to TRBJ1-2, with 9 bases fitting TRBD1. With V trimmed by 4 bases and J by 8 bases, 8 bases remained unmatched. CDR1 and CDR2 from the germline V gene are KGHSY and FQNENV. The CDR3 is 14 residues long. CDR3 sequence (DNA): TGTGCCAGCAGCCCGTCCCGGGACAGGGCCGGCTACACCTTC. It translates to CASSPSRDRAGYTF.

In this sample, this clone turned up a few times. This sequence joins TRBV19 and TRBJ2-1; the D gene is possibly TRBD1 (6 bases). The germline V and J ends were trimmed by 5 bases and 5 bases, with 16 bases remaining between them. The CDR3 extends over 15 amino acids. CDR1 is LNHDA and CDR2 is SQIVND in the germline V gene (reference sequence). The CDR3 nucleotides are TGTGCCAGTAGTGCACAGGGTAAAGGGGACAATGAGCAGTTCTTC. It yields the protein CASSAQGKGDNEQFF.

This chain uses TRBV3-1 (or the pseudogene TRBV3-2) with TRBJ1-5, with unresolved D. CDR1 and CDR2 (germline): LGHDT, YNNKEL (reference sequence). The length of the CDR3 is 13 residues. The V end lost 4 bases, the J end lost 2 bases, and 6 bases lay between the germline ends. The CDR3 sequence is CASSRSGNQPQHF. CDR3 coding DNA: TGTGCCAGCAGCCGGTCGGGCAATCAGCCCCAGCATTTT.

Here the CDR3 DNA reads TGTGCCAGTAGTATCCCAGGGGGAGGCTACACCTTC. It codes for CASSIPGGGYTF. The V gene is TRBV19, the J gene TRBJ1-2; 7 bases match TRBD1. Looked up from germline, CDR1 is LNHDA and CDR2 is SQIVND (reference sequence). This CDR3 is built from 12 residues. V was pared by 3 bases and J by 8 bases, with 3 bases of the junction left unmatched.

The rearrangement links TRBV4-2 to TRBJ2-1; 10 bases align to TRBD2. The CDR3 totals 18 residues. Trimming at V came to 0 bases and at J to 3 bases, leaving 8 bases not matched to a gene. Germline CDR1 reads LGHNA; CDR2 reads YNFKEQ. For the CDR3, the DNA is TGTGCCAGCAGCCAAGAGTTTAGGGCTAGCGGGGGCTACAATGAGCAGTTCTTC. Its protein is CASSQEFRASGGYNEQFF.

This sequence joins TRBV5-4 and TRBJ1-4, with 9 nucleotides matching TRBD1. CDR1 is SGHNT, CDR2 YYREEE, per germline (reference sequence). Losses at the gene ends were 4 bases for V and 4 bases for J; bases not matched to a gene: 8. This CDR3 region has 16 residues. DNA of the CDR3: TGTGCCAGCAGCCTGACAGGGGGTCATAATAATGAAAAACTGTTTTTT. Amino acids: CASSLTGGHNNEKLFF.

CDR3 loop: CASSVATGNNYGYTF. CDR3 DNA sequence: TGTGCCAGCAGCGTAGCCACCGGGAATAACTATGGCTACACCTTC. The chain recombines TRBV9 with TRBJ1-2, with no clear D. This CDR3 has 15 amino acids. Trimming removed 0 bases at V and 1 base at J, with 10 bases between. Germline V CDR1 and CDR2: SGDLS, YYNGEE.

This rearrangement joins TRBV5-4 to TRBJ2-2; 8 bases are a match to TRBD2. This CDR3 has 16 amino acids. Germline lookup yields CDR1 SGHNT and CDR2 YYREEE (reference sequence). The V segment lost 2 bases and the J segment 3 bases; nucleotides outside the gene matches: 6. The DNA of the CDR3 is TGTGCCAGCAGCTTAAGCGGGGGCGGTTACACCGGGGAGCTGTTTTTT. It specifies CASSLSGGGYTGELFF.

The chain employs TRBV24-1 and TRBJ2-3; D not certain. The CDR3 totals 13 residues. Between the trimmed V and J ends, which lost 5 bases and 5 bases, there was a span of 10 bases. Germline CDR1 is KGHDR and CDR2 is SFDVKD. The CDR3 protein is CATSASFKDTQYF. In nucleotides, the CDR3 is TGTGCCACCAGTGCCTCTTTTAAAGATACGCAGTATTTT.

V gene TRBV5-1 combines with J gene TRBJ1-2; the D gene is possibly TRBD1 (6 bases). Looked up from germline, CDR1 is SGHRS and CDR2 is YFSETQ. The ends were cut back, 7 bases at V and 3 bases at J, with 19 bases in the middle. This CDR3 region has 15 residues. The CDR3 is CASSPRGGRDYGYTF. Here the CDR3 DNA reads TGCGCCAGCTCCCCTAGGGGGGGGCGCGACTATGGCTACACCTTC.

The chain is built from TRBV19 and TRBJ2-6, with TRBD1 identical over 11 bases. From germline, CDR1 is LNHDA and CDR2 SQIVND (reference sequence). V was pared by 3 bases and J by 3 bases, with 7 bases of the junction left unmatched. The CDR3 contains 18 residues. CDR3 sequence: CASSIRTGGLGGANVLTF. DNA of the CDR3: TGTGCCAGTAGTATCCGGACAGGGGGCCTAGGTGGGGCCAACGTCCTGACTTTC. The full variable domain, completed using reference TRBV19 and TRBJ2-6, is DGGITQSPKYLFRKEGQNVTLSCEQNLNHDAMYWYRQDPGQGLRLIYYSQIVNDFQKGDIAEGYSVSREKKESFPLTVTSAQKNPTAFYLCASSIRTGGLGGANVLTFGAGSRLTVL.

This chain links TRBV2 with TRBJ1-1; D uncertain. Germline CDR1 and CDR2: SNHLY and FYNNEI. Trimming took 6 bases from V and 1 from J, leaving 6 bases between them. This CDR3 comprises 12 residues. CDR3 amino acids: CASSRRNTEAFF. CDR3 nucleotide sequence: TGTGCCAGCAGCCGGAGGAACACTGAAGCTTTCTTT.

With respect to this clone: This sample also contains other DNA sequences that code for the same CDR3. CDR3 amino acids: CASSLQGTNEKLFF. As DNA, the CDR3 is TGTGCCAGTAGTTTACAGGGGACGAATGAAAAACTGTTTTTT. The rearrangement uses TRBV19 and TRBJ1-4; 7 nucleotides line up with TRBD1. This CDR3 has 14 amino acids. The germline CDR1 and CDR2 sequences are LNHDA and SQIVND (reference sequence). V lost 5 bases to trimming and J lost 5 bases; unmatched junction nucleotides: 5. The whole variable domain, remainder taken from reference TRBV19 and TRBJ1-4, is DGGITQSPKYLFRKEGQNVTLSCEQNLNHDAMYWYRQDPGQGLRLIYYSQIVNDFQKGDIAEGYSVSREKKESFPLTVTSAQKNPTAFYLCASSLQGTNEKLFFGSGTQLSVL.